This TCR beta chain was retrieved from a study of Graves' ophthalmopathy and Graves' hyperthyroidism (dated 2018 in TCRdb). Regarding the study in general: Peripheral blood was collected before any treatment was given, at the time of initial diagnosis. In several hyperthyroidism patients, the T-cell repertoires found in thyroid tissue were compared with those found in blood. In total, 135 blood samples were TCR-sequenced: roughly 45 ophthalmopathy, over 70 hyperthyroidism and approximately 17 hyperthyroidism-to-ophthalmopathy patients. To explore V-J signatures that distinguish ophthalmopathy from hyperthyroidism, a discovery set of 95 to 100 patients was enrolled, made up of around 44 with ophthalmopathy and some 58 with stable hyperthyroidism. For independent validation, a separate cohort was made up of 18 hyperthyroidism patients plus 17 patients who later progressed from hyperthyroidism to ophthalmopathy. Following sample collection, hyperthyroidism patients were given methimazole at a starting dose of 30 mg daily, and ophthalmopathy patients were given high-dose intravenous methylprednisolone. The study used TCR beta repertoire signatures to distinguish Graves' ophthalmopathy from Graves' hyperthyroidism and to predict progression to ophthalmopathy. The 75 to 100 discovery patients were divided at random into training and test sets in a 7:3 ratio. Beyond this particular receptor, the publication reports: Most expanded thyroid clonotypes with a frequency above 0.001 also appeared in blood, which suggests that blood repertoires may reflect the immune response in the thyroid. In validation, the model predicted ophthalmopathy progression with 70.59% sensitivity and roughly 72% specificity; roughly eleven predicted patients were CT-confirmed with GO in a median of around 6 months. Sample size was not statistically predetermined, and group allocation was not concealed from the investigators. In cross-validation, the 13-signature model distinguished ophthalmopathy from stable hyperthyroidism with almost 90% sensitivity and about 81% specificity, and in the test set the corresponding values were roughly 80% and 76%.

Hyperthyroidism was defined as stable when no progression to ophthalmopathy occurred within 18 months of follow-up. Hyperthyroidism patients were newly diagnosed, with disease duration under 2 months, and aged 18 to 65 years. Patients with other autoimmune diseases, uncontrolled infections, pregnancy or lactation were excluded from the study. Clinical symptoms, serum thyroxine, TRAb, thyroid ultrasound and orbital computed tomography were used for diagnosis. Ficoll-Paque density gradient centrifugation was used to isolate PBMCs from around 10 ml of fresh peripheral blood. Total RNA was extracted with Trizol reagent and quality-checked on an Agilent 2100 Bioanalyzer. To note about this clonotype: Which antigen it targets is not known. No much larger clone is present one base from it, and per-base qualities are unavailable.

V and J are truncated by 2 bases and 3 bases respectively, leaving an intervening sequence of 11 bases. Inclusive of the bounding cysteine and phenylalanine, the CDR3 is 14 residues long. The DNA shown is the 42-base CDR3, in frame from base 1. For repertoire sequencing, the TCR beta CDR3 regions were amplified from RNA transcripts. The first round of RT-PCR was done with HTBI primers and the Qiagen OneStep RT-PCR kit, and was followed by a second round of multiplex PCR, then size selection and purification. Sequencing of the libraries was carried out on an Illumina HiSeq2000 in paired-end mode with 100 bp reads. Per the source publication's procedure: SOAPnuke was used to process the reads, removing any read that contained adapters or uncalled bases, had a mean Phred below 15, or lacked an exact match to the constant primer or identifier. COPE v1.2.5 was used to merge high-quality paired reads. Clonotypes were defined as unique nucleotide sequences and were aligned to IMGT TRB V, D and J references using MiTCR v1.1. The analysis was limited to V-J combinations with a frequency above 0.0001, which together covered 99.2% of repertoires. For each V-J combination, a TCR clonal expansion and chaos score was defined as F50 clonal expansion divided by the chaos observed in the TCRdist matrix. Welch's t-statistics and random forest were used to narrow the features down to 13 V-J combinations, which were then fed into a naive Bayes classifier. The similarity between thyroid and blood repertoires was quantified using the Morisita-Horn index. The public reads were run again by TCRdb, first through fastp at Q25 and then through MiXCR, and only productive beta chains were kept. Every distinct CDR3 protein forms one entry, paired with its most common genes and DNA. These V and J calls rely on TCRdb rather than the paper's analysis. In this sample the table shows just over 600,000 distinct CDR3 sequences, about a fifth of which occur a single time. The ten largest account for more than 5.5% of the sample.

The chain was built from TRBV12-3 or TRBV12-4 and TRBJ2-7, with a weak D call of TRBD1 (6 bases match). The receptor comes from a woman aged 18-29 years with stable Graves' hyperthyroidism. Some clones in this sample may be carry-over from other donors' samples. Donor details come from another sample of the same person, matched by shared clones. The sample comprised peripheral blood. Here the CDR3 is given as CASSLQGYLYEQYF. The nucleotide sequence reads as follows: TGTGCCAGCAGTTTACAGGGGTACCTCTACGAGCAGTACTTC.